The clone carrying this T cell receptor beta chain was counted once. Antigen unknown. The data stem from a study of shared clonotypes between healthy human individuals. V trimming: 4 bases; J trimming: 3 bases; junction bases outside the gene matches: 9. Germline assignment: CDR1 SGHTS and CDR2 YDEGEE. The CDR3 consists of 15 residues. Sequencing used immunoSEQ multiplex PCR; TCRdb keeps in-frame clones, though not all of them. Among 230,000 or so clones, about 69% were seen once, and the ten largest hold 11%. Overall study results and limits: Estimated clonotype richness was generally higher in naive than memory subsets.

The sequence was obtained from a man aged 30-40 years in good health. This chain uses TRBV5-8 with TRBJ1-1, with TRBD1 matching 7 bases. The source material was memory CD4+ T cells sorted from blood. Described subset: CD45RA-negative fraction. CDR3 protein: CASSVRGYGDTEAFF. The CDR3 bases are TGTGCCAGCAGCGTCAGGGGGTATGGTGACACTGAAGCTTTCTTT.